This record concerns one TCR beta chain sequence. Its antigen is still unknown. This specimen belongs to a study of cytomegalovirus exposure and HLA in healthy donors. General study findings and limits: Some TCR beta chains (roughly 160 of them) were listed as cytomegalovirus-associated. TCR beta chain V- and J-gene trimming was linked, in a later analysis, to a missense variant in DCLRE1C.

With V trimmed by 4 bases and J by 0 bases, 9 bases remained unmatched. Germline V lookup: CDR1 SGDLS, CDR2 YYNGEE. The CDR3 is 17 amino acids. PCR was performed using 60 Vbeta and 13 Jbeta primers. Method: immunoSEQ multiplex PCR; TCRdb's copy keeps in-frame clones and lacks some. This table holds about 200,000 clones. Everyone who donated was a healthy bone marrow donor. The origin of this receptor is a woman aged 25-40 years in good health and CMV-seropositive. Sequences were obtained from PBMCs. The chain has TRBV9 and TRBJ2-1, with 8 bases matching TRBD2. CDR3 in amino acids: CASSRATSGSSYNEQFF. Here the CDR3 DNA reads TGTGCCAGCAGCCGGGCCACTAGCGGAAGCTCCTACAATGAGCAGTTCTTC.